This TCR beta chain is from a study of Graves' ophthalmopathy and Graves' hyperthyroidism. The term stable hyperthyroidism indicated an absence of ophthalmopathy within 18 months of follow-up. Aged 18 to 65, hyperthyroidism patients had new diagnoses of under 2 months' duration. Trimming removed 2 bases from V and 4 bases from J; junction bases left unmatched: 4. Germline assignment: CDR1 MNHEY and CDR2 SVGEGT. This CDR3 contains 14 residues. As the template, RNA transcripts were used to amplify TCR beta CDR3 regions. The first round was an RT-PCR with HTBI primers, and the second round was a multiplex PCR. A single record per CDR3 protein comes from TCRdb applying MiXCR to the multiplex PCR reads. The table shows just over 400,000 distinct CDR3 sequences, with around 20% occurring only once.

The TCR comes from a woman between 18 and 29 years old with stable Graves' hyperthyroidism. The specimen sequenced was peripheral blood. The genes are TRBV6-2 or TRBV6-3 and TRBJ1-2, with TRBD1 matching 7 bases. CDR3 DNA: TGTGCCAGCAGTTACCCAGGACAGGCCTATGGCTACACCTTC. Translated, it gives CASSYPGQAYGYTF.